The next 15 T cell receptor beta chains were all read from a single sample in a study of Ad26.COV2.S vaccination and SARS-CoV-2 variants. TCRdb's copy holds only in-frame clones and misses some; the assay was immunoSEQ multiplex PCR. Found here are roughly 500,000 clones, about 88% of them singletons; the top ten hold around 2.6%. Regarding treatment: some 19 received Ad26.COV2.S at low or high dose, single or two shots; a few received placebo; per-sample allocation not given. Day 63 following the first vaccine or placebo injection was when the samples were taken. The source material was peripheral blood, sampled in a trial of Ad26.COV2.S vaccine versus placebo. The receptors originated from a person aged 18 to 65 who received the Ad26.COV2.S COVID-19 vaccine or a placebo.

This sequence joins TRBV18 and TRBJ1-6; possibly TRBD1 for D (5 bases). The CDR3 sequence is 17 residues long. Germline loops: CDR1 KGHSH, CDR2 LQKENI. V lost 2 bases to trimming and J lost 11 bases, with 22 bases between them. CDR3 residues: CASSPISGLERPAPLHF. The CDR3 DNA reads as TGTGCCAGCTCACCAATTTCAGGGTTGGAGCGGCCGGCACCCCTCCACTTT. Full variable domain (missing parts from reference TRBV18 and TRBJ1-6): NAGVMQNPRHLVRRRGQEARLRCSPMKGHSHVYWYRQLPEEGLKFMVYLQKENIIDESGMPKERFSAEFPKEGPSILRIQQVVRGDSAAYFCASSPISGLERPAPLHFGNGTRLTVT.

V is TRBV6-5 and J is TRBJ2-5; D possibly uses TRBD1 or TRBD2 (5 bases each). Trimming removed 0 bases at V and 2 bases at J, with 10 bases between. The CDR3 totals 15 residues. The germline CDR1 and CDR2 sequences are MNHEY and SVGAGI. The CDR3 sequence: CASSYSGVVQETQYF. The CDR3 nucleotides are TGTGCCAGCAGTTACTCGGGGGTGGTTCAAGAGACCCAGTACTTC.

This clone showed up just once. The chain is built from TRBV28 and TRBJ2-3; 9 nucleotides line up with TRBD2. Germline V lookup: CDR1 MDHEN, CDR2 SYDVKM. There are 16 residues in the CDR3. After removal of 4 bases from V and 2 bases from J, the junction contained 7 bases not matched to a gene. The CDR3 region is CASSSSSGDLTDTQYF. The DNA of the CDR3 is TGTGCCAGCAGTTCTTCTAGCGGGGACCTCACAGATACGCAGTATTTT.

The J gene is TRBJ2-7, the V gene TRBV29-1; 7 bases are a match to TRBD2. Germline values: CDR1 SQVTM, CDR2 ANQGSEA. Trimming removed 4 bases from V and 4 bases from J; junction bases left unmatched: 7. This CDR3 is built from 13 residues. This chain's CDR3 is CSVAQRGGYEQYV. DNA for the CDR3: TGCAGCGTTGCCCAGCGGGGAGGGTACGAGCAGTACGTC.

V is TRBV4-1 and J is TRBJ2-1, with 8 bases fitting TRBD2. The CDR3 runs 17 residues. Germline CDR1 and CDR2: MGHRA and YSYEKL. Trimming took 5 bases from V and 3 from J; bases not matched to a gene: 12. The CDR3 DNA sequence: TGCGCCAGCAGCTCACCTTGGCGGGGGGCCGGCTACAATGAGCAGTTCTTC. Amino acids: CASSSPWRGAGYNEQFF.

The chain links TRBV4-3 to TRBJ1-6, with D maybe TRBD1 (6 bases). The CDR3 sequence is 16 residues long. CDR1 LGHNA and CDR2 YSLEER come from the germline V gene. Trimming stripped 3 bases from V and 9 bases from J, with 18 bases between. CDR3 sequence: CASSQGGQGKGSPLHF. The DNA of the CDR3 is TGCGCCAGCAGCCAGGGGGGCCAGGGAAAAGGTTCACCCCTCCACTTT.

This clone was detected once. V is TRBV11-2 and J is TRBJ2-3, with 12 bases fitting TRBD2. The CDR3 contains 18 residues. CDR1 and CDR2 (germline): SGHAT, FQNNGV. J was trimmed by 1 base and V by 1 base; bases with no gene match: 6. CDR3 sequence: CASSLGASGRGGTDTQYF. As DNA, the CDR3 is TGTGCCAGCAGCTTAGGGGCTAGCGGGAGGGGGGGCACAGATACGCAGTATTTT.

This clone was counted only a few times. The J gene is TRBJ2-5, the V gene TRBV19; D perhaps matches TRBD2 (6 bases). CDR1 is LNHDA and CDR2 is SQIVND in the germline V gene (reference sequence). The CDR3 extends over 14 amino acids. Deletions cut 3 bases from V and 4 bases from J, with 12 bases between. The CDR3 loop is CASSMGQGGETQYF. The CDR3 DNA is TGTGCCAGTAGTATGGGGCAGGGAGGAGAGACCCAGTACTTC. Supplemented by reference TRBV19 and TRBJ2-5, the full variable domain reads DGGITQSPKYLFRKEGQNVTLSCEQNLNHDAMYWYRQDPGQGLRLIYYSQIVNDFQKGDIAEGYSVSREKKESFPLTVTSAQKNPTAFYLCASSMGQGGETQYFGPGTRLLVL.

The V and J genes are TRBV29-1 and TRBJ2-2; no clear D. Per germline, CDR1 SQVTM and CDR2 ANQGSEA. The CDR3 consists of 11 residues. V was shortened by 3 bases and J by 6 bases, with 5 bases between the two germline ends. This chain's CDR3 is CSVDPSGELFF. The CDR3 nucleotides are TGCAGCGTTGATCCATCCGGGGAGCTGTTTTTT.

The V gene is TRBV15, the J gene TRBJ2-6; TRBD1 agrees at 8 bases. The CDR3 has 17 amino acids. Germline loops: CDR1 LNHNV, CDR2 YYDKDF (reference sequence). The V segment lost 3 bases and the J segment 0 bases; nucleotides outside the gene matches: 4. The CDR3 is CATSRGTGFSGANVLTF. CDR3 coding DNA: TGTGCCACCAGCAGGGGGACAGGATTCTCTGGGGCCAACGTCCTGACTTTC.

The J gene is TRBJ2-1, the V gene TRBV24-1, with 11 nucleotides matching TRBD2. This CDR3 contains 20 residues. Trimming removed 3 bases from V and 0 bases from J; junction bases left unmatched: 12. Germline CDR1 is KGHDR and CDR2 is SFDVKD. The CDR3 here is CATSDAPGLAERSSYNEQFF. CDR3 DNA sequence: TGTGCCACCAGTGATGCCCCGGGACTAGCGGAGCGGAGCTCCTACAATGAGCAGTTCTTC.

This chain connects TRBV5-4 to TRBJ1-4; D is unclear. V gave up 2 bases and J gave up 5 bases, with 4 bases separating them. CDR1 and CDR2 (germline): SGHNT, YYREEE (reference sequence). The CDR3 runs 12 residues. CDR3 sequence: CASSFLNEKLFF. The CDR3 DNA reads as TGTGCCAGCAGCTTTTTAAATGAAAAACTGTTTTTT.

CDR3: CASSLSGDETQYF. The CDR3 DNA reads as TGCGCCAGCAGCTTGAGCGGGGACGAGACCCAGTACTTC. The chain links TRBV5-1 to TRBJ2-5; 7 bases are shared with TRBD2. Per the germline V gene, CDR1 is SGHRS and CDR2 is YFSETQ. This CDR3 is 13 amino acids long. The V and J ends lost 1 base and 5 bases, in that order; junction bases with no gene match: 2.

This chain uses TRBV7-2 with TRBJ2-1, with 9 bases that match TRBD2. Losses at the gene ends were 0 bases for V and 5 bases for J; bases not matched to a gene: 8. The germline gives CDR1 SGHTA, CDR2 FQGNSA. The CDR3 is 17 amino acids. This CDR3 reads CASSLASSSGMNNEQFF. The CDR3 DNA sequence: TGTGCCAGCAGCTTAGCGTCGTCTAGCGGGATGAACAATGAGCAGTTCTTC.

J is TRBJ2-2 and V is TRBV5-1, with 8 bases identical to TRBD1. CDR3 length: 13 amino acids. The V gene end was trimmed by 7 bases and the J gene end by 1 base; junction bases not matched to a gene: 0. CDR1 SGHRS and CDR2 YFSETQ come from the germline V gene. This chain's CDR3 is CASGQGNTGELFF. The CDR3 bases are TGCGCCAGCGGACAGGGGAACACCGGGGAGCTGTTTTTT.